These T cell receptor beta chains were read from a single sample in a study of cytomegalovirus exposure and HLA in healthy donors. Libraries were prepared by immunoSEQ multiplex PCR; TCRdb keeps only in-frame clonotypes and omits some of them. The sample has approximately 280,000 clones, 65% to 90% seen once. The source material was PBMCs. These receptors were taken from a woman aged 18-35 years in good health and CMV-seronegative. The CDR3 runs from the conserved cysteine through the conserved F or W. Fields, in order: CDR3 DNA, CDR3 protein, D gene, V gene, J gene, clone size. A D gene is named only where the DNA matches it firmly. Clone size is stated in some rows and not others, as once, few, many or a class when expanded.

TGTGCCAGCAGTTCTGTCCTATACAATGAGCAGTTCTTC	CASSSVLYNEQFF	-	TRBV6-5	TRBJ2-1	-
TGTGCCAGTAGTCGGGACAGTAGCACAGATACGCAGTATTTT	CASSRDSSTDTQYF	TRBD1	TRBV19	TRBJ2-3	-
TGTGCCAGCAGCGGACAGACAGGGGGCGGCCGGAAAGTGAACACTGAAGCTTTCTTT	CASSGQTGGGRKVNTEAFF	TRBD1	TRBV9	TRBJ1-1	-
TGCAGCGTTGACGGGAACACTGAAGCTTTCTTT	CSVDGNTEAFF	-	TRBV29-1	TRBJ1-1	-
TGTGCCTGGAGGGGAGGGGGAAGCTCCTACGAGCAGTACTTC	CAWRGGGSSYEQYF	-	TRBV30	TRBJ2-7	-
TGCAGTGCTAGTGGAGTCGACGAGCAGTACTTC	CSASGVDEQYF	-	TRBV20-1	TRBJ2-7	-
TGTGCCATCAGTGACGGCTCCTCGGGTGGCGAGCAGTACTTC	CAISDGSSGGEQYF	-	TRBV10-3	TRBJ2-7	-
TGTGCCAGCAGCACTCGACCCGATCAGGGTCAGCCCCAGCATTTT	CASSTRPDQGQPQHF	-	TRBV9	TRBJ1-5	-
TGTGCCAGCAGCTCCCAGGGGCAGGGGGGCTCCTACGAGCAGTACTTC	CASSSQGQGGSYEQYF	-	TRBV11-2	TRBJ2-7	-
TGTGCCAGCAGCTCAAAGCGGGGAGGTCACGAGCAGTACTTC	CASSSKRGGHEQYF	-	TRBV21-1	TRBJ2-7	-
TGCGCCAGCAGCCAATTCCCCAGCGGGGGGGCCTATAACGAGCAGTACTTC	CASSQFPSGGAYNEQYF	TRBD2	TRBV4-3	TRBJ2-7	-
TGTGCCAGCGTCGGTCGCGGGGATAGCGGTTACGAGCAGTACTTC	CASVGRGDSGYEQYF	-	TRBV27	TRBJ2-7	once
TGTGCCAGCAGCCTGGGACACAGCGGCCGCTACGAGCAGTACTTC	CASSLGHSGRYEQYF	-	TRBV6-5	TRBJ2-7	-
TGTGCCAGCAGGGGGGCGGAGAACAATGAGCAGTTCTTC	CASRGAENNEQFF	-	TRBV5-4	TRBJ2-1	-
TGTGCCAGCAGTGACTCTAACTCTGGGGCCAACGTCCTGACTTTC	CASSDSNSGANVLTF	-	TRBV6-1	TRBJ2-6	many
TGTGCCAGCAGCTTAGGGGCGAGGGGGCCAGATACGCAGTATTTT	CASSLGARGPDTQYF	TRBD1	TRBV7-8	TRBJ2-3	-
TGTGCCAGCAGGAAACTAGCGGTTAGCACAGATACGCAGTATTTT	CASRKLAVSTDTQYF	TRBD2	TRBV27	TRBJ2-3	-
TGTGCCAGCAGCTTGGAAGCGGGGGTAGTACACGAGCAGTACTTC	CASSLEAGVVHEQYF	TRBD2	TRBV5-4	TRBJ2-7	-
TGTGCCAGCAGCTTTGGCGACAGAGTGAAGACCCAGTACTTC	CASSFGDRVKTQYF	-	TRBV7-8	TRBJ2-5	once
TGCGCCAGCAGCTTGGGGGTTTCAGGGGTAGAGACCCAGTACTTC	CASSLGVSGVETQYF	-	TRBV5-1	TRBJ2-5	-
TGTGCCAGTAGTATAGTGTTGCAGGGAAGGGGGACAGATACGCAGTATTTT	CASSIVLQGRGTDTQYF	-	TRBV19	TRBJ2-3	once
TGTGCCTGGAGTGTAGTAGGGGACGAGCAGTACTTC	CAWSVVGDEQYF	-	TRBV30	TRBJ2-7	-
TGCGCCAGCAGCCAAGCCCTCCAAGAGACCCAGTACTTC	CASSQALQETQYF	-	TRBV4-1	TRBJ2-5	-
TGCGCCAGCAGCCAACTGGGGACAGGGGGATCCGATCAGCCCCAGCATTTT	CASSQLGTGGSDQPQHF	TRBD1	TRBV4-1	TRBJ1-5	-
TGTGCCAGCAGTTTCGGGGACTCATCCTACGAGCAGTACTTC	CASSFGDSSYEQYF	-	TRBV27	TRBJ2-7	-
TGTGCCAGCAGCCCAGGGAACACAGATACGCAGTATTTT	CASSPGNTDTQYF	-	TRBV7-3	TRBJ2-3	few
TGTGCCAGCAGTGACACGGCAGGGGGCGCGACTGAAGCTTTCTTT	CASSDTAGGATEAFF	TRBD1	TRBV2	TRBJ1-1	-
TGTGCCAGCAGTTACTCCCTGGGAGGGCCACGCGATGAGCAGTTCTTC	CASSYSLGGPRDEQFF	TRBD2	TRBV6-5	TRBJ2-1	-
TGTGCCAGCAGCTCCTATCGGAACACTGAAGCTTTCTTT	CASSSYRNTEAFF	-	TRBV7-2	TRBJ1-1	-
TGTGCCAGCGGAGGAGGAGCTTTCTTT	CASGGGAFF	-	TRBV6-5	TRBJ1-1	few
TGTGCCAGCAGCTCAGGAGGGAGCTCCTACAATGAGCAGTTCTTC	CASSSGGSSYNEQFF	-	TRBV11-2	TRBJ2-1	-
TGTGCCAGCAGTCAGCTAGCGGGGGATTTCAATGAGCAGTTCTTC	CASSQLAGDFNEQFF	TRBD2	TRBV6-1	TRBJ2-1	-
TGTGCCAGCACTAACTCCCAGTATGGCTACACCTTC	CASTNSQYGYTF	-	TRBV6-5	TRBJ1-2	once
TGCGCCAGCCCGTCGAGGGAGAACACCGGGGAGCTGTTTTTT	CASPSRENTGELFF	-	TRBV4-3	TRBJ2-2	-